This is a list of T cell receptor beta chains from one sample in a study of T cell responses to AZD1222 COVID-19 vaccine. Assay: immunoSEQ multiplex PCR; the TCRdb copy retains only in-frame clones and omits some. The sample has some 70,000 clones, about four fifths seen once. Sequenced here: peripheral blood, sampled on day 0 of AZD1222 vaccination. These receptors originate from an adult in good health. CDR3s leave out the opening cysteine and the closing phenylalanine or tryptophan. D genes are given only for firm matches.

D	V	J	CDR3
NA	TRBV6-2/TRBV6-3	TRBJ2-5	ASSIHRDMRETQY
NA	TRBV10-1	TRBJ2-7	ASSESIWGEGLYEQY
NA	TRBV19	TRBJ2-3	ASSIGGPDTDTQY
NA	TRBV6-1	TRBJ2-1	ASSDVSEGISYNEQF
NA	TRBV12-3/TRBV12-4	TRBJ1-3	ASSLKRDTIY
NA	TRBV5-5	TRBJ2-3	ASSLGRVPSTDTQY
TRBD1	TRBV5-6	TRBJ1-3	ASSGARRGPGNTIY
TRBD1	TRBV18	TRBJ2-7	ASSLGGGTGGLGEQY
NA	TRBV5-1	TRBJ1-2	ASSLAGDNYGYT
TRBD1	TRBV9	TRBJ2-7	ASSVVSWGQGESYEQY
NA	TRBV6-6	TRBJ1-5	ASSSQGNQPQH
TRBD1	TRBV11-3	TRBJ2-7	ASCRTGGVGEQY
NA	TRBV12-3/TRBV12-4	TRBJ1-6	ASSFANSPLH
NA	TRBV18	TRBJ2-1	ASSPRDQLDNEQF
TRBD1	TRBV7-9	TRBJ2-7	ASSRTGARY
TRBD1	TRBV4-3	TRBJ1-1	ASSLRRGTGGEAF
NA	TRBV6-4	TRBJ1-4	AIIFPTNEKLF
NA	TRBV4-3	TRBJ2-1	ASSPDKAEEQF